These 18 T cell receptor beta chains originate from one sample sequenced in a study of shared clonotypes between healthy human individuals. Repertoires were generated with immunoSEQ multiplex PCR, while TCRdb's copy carries only in-frame clones and drops some. The sample carries about 580,000 clones, roughly 98% recorded once. The naive CD8 fraction comprised CD45RO-negative cells positively selected for CCR7 and excluded terminally differentiated effector memory CD45RA+ cells. Material for sequencing was naive CD8+ T cells sorted from blood. The receptors come from a man under 40 in good health.

This chain connects TRBV5-1 to TRBJ2-2; 7 nucleotides match TRBD1. Germline lookup yields CDR1 SGHRS and CDR2 YFSETQ. Germline trimming cut 6 bases from V and 1 base from J; bases unmatched to any gene: 9. The CDR3 consists of 16 residues. The CDR3 DNA reads as TGCGCCAGCATCGCCCACGGGACAGAGAACACCGGGGAGCTGTTTTTT. Translating gives CASIAHGTENTGELFF. Looking up the rest from reference TRBV5-1 and TRBJ2-2 gives the full variable domain: KAGVTQTPRYLIKTRGQQVTLSCSPISGHRSVSWYQQTPGQGLQFLFEYFSETQRNKGNFPGRFSGRQFSNSRSEMNVSTLELGDSALYLCASIAHGTENTGELFFGEGSRLTVL.

V is TRBV6-1 and J is TRBJ2-7, with TRBD1 matching over 9 bases. The trim removed 1 base at V and 4 bases at J, leaving 2 bases unmatched. Germline CDR1 reads MNHNS; CDR2 reads SASEGT. The CDR3 is made up of 14 amino acids. This CDR3 is CASSEEQGAYEQYF. The CDR3 DNA reads as TGTGCCAGCAGTGAAGAACAGGGGGCTTACGAGCAGTACTTC.

The chain uses TRBV19 and TRBJ1-5, with D tentatively TRBD1 (6 bases). From germline, CDR1 is LNHDA and CDR2 SQIVND (reference sequence). This CDR3 region has 14 residues. V lost 8 bases, J lost 0 bases, and 11 bases lay in between. The CDR3 nucleotides are TGTGCCAGTGGAACAGGGCATAGCAATCAGCCCCAGCATTTT. This translates into CASGTGHSNQPQHF.

This rearrangement joins TRBV5-4 to TRBJ2-1, with 10 nucleotides matching TRBD2. The CDR3 totals 17 residues. Trimming cost V 2 bases and J 0 bases; bases outside gene matches: 5. Germline V gene lookup returns CDR1 SGHNT and CDR2 YYREEE (reference sequence). CDR3 amino acids: CASSFLAGGHSYNEQFF. For the CDR3, the DNA is TGTGCCAGCAGCTTCTTAGCGGGAGGCCACTCCTACAATGAGCAGTTCTTC.

For this clone: Other nucleotide sequences in the sample specify the same CDR3. J is TRBJ2-7 and V is TRBV27, with D perhaps being TRBD1 or TRBD2 (5 bases each). Germline V gene sequence: CDR1 MNHEY, CDR2 SMNVEV (reference sequence). This CDR3 comprises 11 residues. Trimming cost V 5 bases and J 7 bases, with 9 bases left between them. CDR3 nucleotide sequence: TGTGCCAGCAGTACGTGGGGGGAGCAGTACTTC. It codes for CASSTWGEQYF.

The chain recombines TRBV5-8 with TRBJ2-7; weak D call: TRBD1 (5 bases). CDR1 SGHTS and CDR2 YDEGEE come from the germline V gene. This CDR3 has 15 amino acids. V was clipped by 5 bases and J by 7 bases, with 22 bases between them. The CDR3 loop is CASSSPQGTPPEQYF. DNA for the CDR3: TGTGCCAGCAGTTCCCCTCAGGGCACCCCTCCTGAGCAGTACTTC.

The V call is TRBV27, the J call TRBJ2-7, with D perhaps TRBD1 or TRBD2 (5 bases each). Germline assignment: CDR1 MNHEY and CDR2 SMNVEV (reference sequence). Trimming shortened V by 5 bases and J by 0 bases, and 11 bases separated the two germline ends. The CDR3 is made up of 14 amino acids. CDR3 sequence: CASSLNGASYEQYF. The CDR3 DNA follows: TGTGCCAGCAGTCTCAACGGGGCCTCCTACGAGCAGTACTTC.

The chain couples TRBV6-5 to TRBJ2-7, with D possibly matching TRBD2 (5 bases). In germline, CDR1 is MNHEY, CDR2 SVGAGI. Trimming left V 5 bases short and J 6 bases short, with 11 bases between. The CDR3 extends over 12 amino acids. The CDR3, as DNA: TGTGCCAGCAGTCCAAATGGAGGCGAGCAGTACTTC. This codes for CASSPNGGEQYF.

This chain links TRBV7-8 with TRBJ2-5; a weak D match, TRBD1 (6 bases). CDR1 is SGHVS, CDR2 FQNEAQ, per germline. This CDR3 has 13 residues. Between the trimmed V and J ends, which lost 8 bases and 5 bases, there was a span of 15 bases. DNA for the CDR3: TGTGCCAGCTCGCCCGGCCAGGGGGAGACCCAGTACTTC. It yields the protein CASSPGQGETQYF.

This clone was recorded once. The chain's CDR3 is CASSRTPRGQAEAFF. CDR3 in DNA: TGTGCCAGCAGCCGGACCCCCAGGGGGCAGGCTGAAGCTTTCTTT. The chain employs TRBV6-1 and TRBJ1-1, with 8 bases fitting TRBD1. Per germline, CDR1 MNHNS and CDR2 SASEGT. J lost 6 bases, V lost 6 bases, and 12 bases had no gene match. The CDR3 totals 15 residues.

This sequence joins TRBV27 and TRBJ1-1, with 7 positions matching TRBD1. V shed 6 bases, J shed 3 bases, and the junction held 10 bases outside the gene matches. Germline CDR1 reads MNHEY; CDR2 reads SMNVEV (reference sequence). The CDR3 runs to 15 residues. The CDR3 nucleotides are TGTGCCAGCAGCCCAATAGGGCAGGGGGACACTGAAGCTTTCTTT. Amino acids: CASSPIGQGDTEAFF.

In its sample, this clone was seen once. The V and J genes are TRBV28 and TRBJ1-2; TRBD1 is a possible D gene (5 bases). Trimming took off 5 bases at V and 8 bases at J, with 12 bases between the two ends. Germline V gene data show CDR1 as MDHEN and CDR2 as SYDVKM. The CDR3 sequence is 12 residues long. CDR3 amino acids: CASSQGVRGYTF. The CDR3 DNA follows: TGTGCCAGCAGTCAGGGTGTTCGGGGCTACACCTTC.

The gene calls are TRBV7-9 and TRBJ2-7; 9 nucleotides match TRBD2. Trimming took 4 bases from V and 0 from J; bases not matched to a gene: 7. Germline assignment: CDR1 SEHNR and CDR2 FQNEAQ (reference sequence). The CDR3 is 16 amino acids. CDR3 sequence (DNA): TGTGCCAGCAGCTCCCCACTAGCGGGCCTCTCCTACGAGCAGTACTTC. Translating it yields CASSSPLAGLSYEQYF.

The V gene is TRBV2, the J gene TRBJ2-3; 8 bases fit TRBD2. CDR1 and CDR2 (germline): SNHLY, FYNNEI. V shed 4 bases, J shed 2 bases, and the junction held 11 bases outside the gene matches. CDR3 length equals 17 residues. The CDR3 DNA is TGTGCCAGCAGTGTGGGCTTTTCGGGAGGGCACACAGATACGCAGTATTTT. Translated, it gives CASSVGFSGGHTDTQYF. The full variable domain, rest sourced from reference TRBV2 and TRBJ2-3, is EPEVTQTPSHQVTQMGQEVILRCVPISNHLYFYWYRQILGQKVEFLVSFYNNEISEKSEIFDDQFSVERPDGSNFTLKIRSTKLEDSAMYFCASSVGFSGGHTDTQYFGPGTRLTVL.

Concerning this clone: Other DNA variants within this sample encode the same CDR3. The V call is TRBV5-6, the J call TRBJ2-7; 10 bases agree with TRBD2. The CDR3 loop spans 15 amino acids. The germline gives CDR1 SGHDT, CDR2 YYEEEE. Trimming cost V 1 base and J 3 bases; bases outside gene matches: 4. CDR3 amino acids: CASSLRLAGVYEQYF. In nucleotides, the CDR3 is TGTGCCAGCAGCTTGCGGCTAGCGGGAGTCTACGAGCAGTACTTC.

The rearrangement uses TRBV18 and TRBJ2-1; no definite D call. V was shortened by 1 base and J by 8 bases, with 18 bases between the two germline ends. The germline V gene encodes CDR1 KGHSH and CDR2 LQKENI. The CDR3 is 16 residues long. The CDR3: CASSPLIWGRTDEQFF. The CDR3 DNA reads TGTGCCAGCTCACCACTTATCTGGGGTCGAACGGATGAGCAGTTCTTC.

This clone was detected only once. This chain joins TRBV11-2 and TRBJ2-1; 12 bases match TRBD2. V gave up 4 bases and J gave up 3 bases; unmatched junction bases: 13. There are 19 residues in the CDR3. Germline V lookup: CDR1 SGHAT, CDR2 FQNNGV. The CDR3 coding sequence is TGTGCCAGCAGCTCACTAGCGGGAGGAACTACGGGAGACTACAATGAGCAGTTCTTC. It codes for CASSSLAGGTTGDYNEQFF.

This chain uses TRBV4-1 with TRBJ2-7; D may correspond to TRBD1 or TRBD2 (5 bases each). CDR1 is MGHRA and CDR2 is YSYEKL in the germline V gene. Trimming took 3 bases from V and 7 from J, leaving 19 bases between them. The CDR3 extends over 15 amino acids. This chain's CDR3 is CASSQGLGTGAEQYF. For the CDR3, the DNA is TGCGCCAGCAGCCAGGGCCTGGGGACGGGCGCGGAGCAGTACTTC.